This TCR beta chain was documented in a study of T cell responses to AZD1222 COVID-19 vaccine. Whole-study results and caveats: Only a handful of individuals given AZD1222 were seropositive at baseline. In the spike-specific TCR repertoire, nearly half reportedly target unmutated variant regions. Repertoires were obtained only post-peak T cell response.

For this clone: What it recognizes is unknown.

This CDR3 is built from 13 residues. V lost 5 bases and J lost 5, with 12 bases in between. Germline loops: CDR1 MNHEY, CDR2 SMNVEV (reference sequence). Data came from immunoSEQ multiplex PCR; TCRdb stores just in-frame clones and leaves some out. This repertoire shows 150,000 to 200,000 clones, roughly nine tenths found once; its top ten account for about 1.9%. The input for sequencing was peripheral blood, taken on day 0 of AZD1222 vaccination. The source of this sequence is an adult in good health. The rearrangement links TRBV27 to TRBJ2-5; maybe TRBD1 (6 bases). In nucleotides, the CDR3 is TGTGCCAGCAGTCATCAGGGGAAGGAGACCCAGTACTTC. Its translation is CASSHQGKETQYF.